The 18 T cell receptor beta chains presented below share a single source sample, sequenced in a study of CD8+ T cells in alopecia areata. Sequencing templates came from extracted RNA that was reverse transcribed into cDNA. Here immunoSEQ multiplex PCR was the method, and the copy in TCRdb shows in-frame clones only, minus some. Of 150,000 to 160,000 clones listed, around 55% were seen once; the top ten hold roughly a fifth. The specimen comprised CD8+ T cells sorted from blood, sampled at week 0. The receptors originated from a human donor with alopecia areata.

The DNA for the CDR3 is TGCAGTACCATTACCACCCAGCATTTT. Translation gives CSTITTQHF. The chain has TRBV20-1 and TRBJ1-5; D is uncertain. Germline V gene data show CDR1 as DFQATT and CDR2 as SNEGSKA (reference sequence). This CDR3 is built from 9 residues. The V end lost 8 bases, the J end lost 11 bases, and 10 bases lay between the germline ends.

J is TRBJ2-1 and V is TRBV29-1; D is undetermined. Per germline, CDR1 SQVTM and CDR2 ANQGSEA. With 2 bases removed from V and 6 bases from J, the gap between germline ends came to 5 bases. This CDR3 has 11 amino acids. The CDR3 spells CSVEYSNEQFF. As DNA, the CDR3 is TGCAGCGTTGAATATAGCAATGAGCAGTTCTTC.

The gene calls are TRBV2 and TRBJ2-1; D assignment may be TRBD1 or TRBD2 (5 bases each). The CDR3 runs to 18 residues. Germline-derived CDR1 and CDR2 are SNHLY and FYNNEI. The ends were cut back, 5 bases at V and 0 bases at J, with 20 bases in the middle. The DNA of the CDR3 is TGTGCCAGCAGTCCCGATCCGGGACCTTCAAGCTCCTACAATGAGCAGTTCTTC. This encodes CASSPDPGPSSSYNEQFF.

The J gene is TRBJ2-3, the V gene TRBV5-1; weak D call: TRBD2 (6 bases). The CDR3 loop spans 15 amino acids. Trimming removed 4 bases from V and 2 bases from J, with 14 bases in between. Per the germline V gene, CDR1 is SGHRS and CDR2 is YFSETQ. In nucleotides, the CDR3 is TGCGCCAGCAGCCTGGGACTCGGATCCACAGATACGCAGTATTTT. This codes for CASSLGLGSTDTQYF.

This clone has a handful of counts. This chain joins TRBV30 and TRBJ2-2; D assignment may be TRBD1 or TRBD2 (6 bases each). The CDR3 extends over 13 amino acids. V was cut by 4 bases and J by 6 bases, with 12 bases left in between. Germline CDR1 and CDR2: GTSNPN and SVGIG (reference sequence). CDR3 amino acids: CAWNLGGPGELFF. Here the CDR3 DNA reads TGTGCCTGGAACCTAGGGGGGCCCGGGGAGCTGTTTTTT. The variable domain in full, with the rest retrieved from reference TRBV30 and TRBJ2-2, is SQTIHQWPATLVQPVGSPLSLECTVEGTSNPNLYWYRQAAGRGLQLLFYSVGIGQISSEVPQNLSASRPQDRQFILSSKKLLLSDSGFYLCAWNLGGPGELFFGEGSRLTVL.

The table lists this clone with a few counts. The chain carries TRBV9 and TRBJ2-1; 9 bases match TRBD2. The CDR3 runs to 17 residues. Germline CDR1 is SGDLS and CDR2 is YYNGEE. V shed 3 bases, J shed 7 bases, and the junction held 14 bases outside the gene matches. CDR3 sequence reads: CASSEFSSGEGLNEQFF. The CDR3 DNA reads as TGTGCCAGCAGCGAATTCTCTAGCGGGGAGGGGCTGAATGAGCAGTTCTTC.

This clone turned up a few times. J is TRBJ1-1 and V is TRBV9; D is perhaps TRBD1 (5 bases). The germline V gene encodes CDR1 SGDLS and CDR2 YYNGEE. Trimming cost V 3 bases and J 1 base, with 13 bases left between them. This CDR3 contains 15 residues. CDR3 loop: CASSEHRDSNTEAFF. CDR3 DNA sequence: TGTGCCAGCAGCGAACACCGGGACTCGAACACTGAAGCTTTCTTT.

The chain uses TRBV4-3 and TRBJ1-5; D gene unclear. Deletions cut 2 bases from V and 1 base from J, with 9 bases between. The CDR3 extends over 15 amino acids. CDR1 is LGHNA, CDR2 YSLEER, per germline. As DNA, the CDR3 is TGCGCCAGCAGCCAAATATGGGAAAGCAATCAGCCCCAGCATTTT. Its translation: CASSQIWESNQPQHF.

This clone appeared a few times. The J gene is TRBJ2-7, the V gene TRBV7-2; possible D gene TRBD2, 6 bases. V was pared by 8 bases and J by 11 bases, with 31 bases between. Germline V gene sequence: CDR1 SGHTA, CDR2 FQGNSA. This CDR3 is 16 amino acids long. The CDR3 is CASVDSGDPGGVEKYF. DNA of the CDR3: TGTGCCAGCGTTGACAGTGGGGACCCCGGGGGAGTGGAGAAGTACTTC.

This clone occurred a few times. The CDR3 nucleotides read TGTGCCTGGAGTGATCGGGACAGGGATAACGGGGAGCTGTTTTTT. Translation gives CAWSDRDRDNGELFF. The chain employs TRBV30 and TRBJ2-2; 9 bases align to TRBD1. Germline V gene lookup returns CDR1 GTSNPN and CDR2 SVGIG (reference sequence). The CDR3 length is 15 residues. Trimming removed 1 base from V and 7 bases from J; junction bases left unmatched: 7.

The V gene is TRBV2, the J gene TRBJ2-5; 8 bases match TRBD1. With V trimmed by 5 bases and J by 0 bases, 8 bases remained unmatched. This CDR3 has 16 amino acids. Germline CDR1 is SNHLY and CDR2 is FYNNEI. The CDR3 DNA reads TGTGCCAGCAGTACCGGGACAGGCCTGTACCAAGAGACCCAGTACTTC. It encodes CASSTGTGLYQETQYF.

The chain joins TRBV9 to TRBJ2-5; 8 nucleotides line up with TRBD2. The CDR3 runs to 14 residues. Trimming removed 0 bases from V and 8 bases from J; junction bases left unmatched: 6. Germline CDR1 SGDLS, CDR2 YYNGEE. CDR3 region: CASSVAGGPTTQYF. DNA for the CDR3: TGTGCCAGCAGCGTAGCGGGGGGGCCCACCACCCAGTACTTC.

The chain links TRBV14 to TRBJ2-6; TRBD1 might be the D (6 bases). The germline V gene has CDR1 SGHDN and CDR2 FVKESK. Between the trimmed V and J ends, which lost 8 bases and 2 bases, there was a span of 10 bases. The CDR3 covers 14 residues. This CDR3 reads CASSYRAGANVLTF. The CDR3 nucleotides are TGTGCCAGCTCGTACAGGGCTGGGGCCAACGTCCTGACTTTC.

This chain uses TRBV28 with TRBJ1-5, with D uncertain. The V end lost 2 bases, the J end lost 4 bases, and 9 bases lay between the germline ends. The CDR3 totals 14 residues. The V gene's germline CDR1 is MDHEN and CDR2 SYDVKM. The CDR3 sequence is CASSLVDRNQPQHF. DNA for the CDR3: TGTGCCAGCAGTTTAGTTGATAGGAATCAGCCCCAGCATTTT.

V gene TRBV7-2 combines with J gene TRBJ2-5; D call uncertain. V lost 8 bases and J lost 2, with 18 bases in between. The CDR3 is made up of 15 amino acids. CDR1 is SGHTA, CDR2 FQGNSA, per germline. CDR3 bases: TGTGCCAGCTCTGACGGCAGAAAAATGCAAGAGACCCAGTACTTC. Translated, it gives CASSDGRKMQETQYF.

A few counts support this clone. The chain combines TRBV4-3 with TRBJ2-3; no clear D gene. The V end was cut by 4 bases, the J end by 1 base, with 9 bases between. The CDR3 length is 14 residues. Germline V lookup: CDR1 LGHNA, CDR2 YSLEER. For the CDR3, the DNA is TGCGCCAGCAGCCCCTCTGGGGGCACAGATACGCAGTATTTT. Protein sequence: CASSPSGGTDTQYF.

This clone came up once. This chain connects TRBV13 to TRBJ2-2; 7 bases map to TRBD1. The CDR3 totals 16 residues. Germline CDR1 is PRHDT and CDR2 is FYEKMQ (reference sequence). The trim removed 5 bases at V and 6 bases at J, leaving 12 bases unmatched. The CDR3 nucleotides read TGTGCCAGCAGCCCAAAAAGACAGGGTCGGTCCGGGGAGCTGTTTTTT. Protein product: CASSPKRQGRSGELFF. Full variable domain (remainder filled in from reference TRBV13 and TRBJ2-2): AAGVIQSPRHLIKEKRETATLKCYPIPRHDTVYWYQQGPGQDPQFLISFYEKMQSDKGSIPDRFSAQQFSDYHSELNMSSLELGDSALYFCASSPKRQGRSGELFFGEGSRLTVL.

This clone was counted only a few times. V and J are TRBV29-1 and TRBJ1-5; no clear D. The CDR3 loop spans 13 amino acids. Germline V gene data show CDR1 as SQVTM and CDR2 as ANQGSEA. The DNA for the CDR3 is TGCAGTTGGACCCGGTGGAGCAATCAGCCCCAGCATTTT. Its translation: CSWTRWSNQPQHF. The full variable domain, with the rest looked up from reference TRBV29-1 and TRBJ1-5, is SAVISQKPSRDICQRGTSLTIQCQVDSQVTMMFWYRQQPGQSLTLIATANQGSEATYESGFVIDKFPISRPNLTFSTLTVSNMSPEDSSIYLCSWTRWSNQPQHFGDGTRLSIL.